This T cell receptor (beta chain) appears in the sequencing data of a study of cytomegalovirus exposure and HLA in healthy donors. Study overall: It was reported in a later analysis that the 90 to 150 validation repertoires used the same platform as the 550 to 800 first-cohort repertoires.

Separate from the roughly 700-subject first cohort was the approximately 130-subject validation cohort, to which the donors belonged. J gave up 4 bases and V 1 base, and 3 bases lay outside the gene matches. CDR1 SGHNT and CDR2 YYREEE come from the germline V gene (reference sequence). The CDR3 length is 15 residues. Here immunoSEQ multiplex PCR was the method, and the copy in TCRdb shows in-frame clones only, minus some. The sample lists approximately 71,000 clones, about 95% seen once, with under 1.3% in the top ten. This sequence joins TRBV5-4 and TRBJ2-1; the match to TRBD2 covers 9 bases. This TCR derives from a woman aged 18-29 years in good health and CMV-seronegative. Sequencing was carried out using PBMCs. The CDR3 protein is CASSLTSGLYNEQFF. For the CDR3, the DNA is TGTGCCAGCAGCTTGACTAGCGGGCTTTACAATGAGCAGTTCTTC.